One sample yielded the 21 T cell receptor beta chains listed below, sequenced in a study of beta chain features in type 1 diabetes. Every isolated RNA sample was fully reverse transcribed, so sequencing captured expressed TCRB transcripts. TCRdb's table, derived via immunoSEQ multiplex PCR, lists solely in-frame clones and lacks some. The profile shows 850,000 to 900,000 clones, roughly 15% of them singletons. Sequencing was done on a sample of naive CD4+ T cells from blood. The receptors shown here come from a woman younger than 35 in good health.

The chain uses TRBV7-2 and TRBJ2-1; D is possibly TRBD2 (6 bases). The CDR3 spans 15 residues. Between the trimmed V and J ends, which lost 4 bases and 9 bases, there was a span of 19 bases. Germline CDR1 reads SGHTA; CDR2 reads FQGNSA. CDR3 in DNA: TGTGCCAGCAGCTCAACCCACTCCACCGGGAGTGAGCAGTTCTTC. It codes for CASSSTHSTGSEQFF.

In DNA form, the CDR3 reads TGTGCCAGCAGCTCCTTAGCGAGAAATACGCAGTATTTT. As protein: CASSSLARNTQYF. The chain links TRBV5-6 to TRBJ2-3; TRBD2 is a possible D gene (5 bases). V gave up 3 bases and J gave up 7 bases, with 12 bases separating them. Germline-derived CDR1 and CDR2 are SGHDT and YYEEEE. The CDR3 has 13 amino acids. The full variable domain, completed using reference TRBV5-6 and TRBJ2-3, is DAGVTQSPTHLIKTRGQQVTLRCSPKSGHDTVSWYQQALGQGPQFIFQYYEEEERQRGNFPDRFSGHQFPNYSSELNVNALLLGDSALYLCASSSLARNTQYFGPGTRLTVL.

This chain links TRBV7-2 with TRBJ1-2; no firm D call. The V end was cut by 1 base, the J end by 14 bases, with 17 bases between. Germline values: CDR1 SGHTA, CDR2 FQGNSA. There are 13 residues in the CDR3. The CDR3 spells CASSLDRTQPITF. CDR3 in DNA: TGTGCCAGCAGCTTAGACCGGACCCAACCTATAACCTTC. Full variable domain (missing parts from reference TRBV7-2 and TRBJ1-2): GAGVSQSPSNKVTEKGKDVELRCDPISGHTALYWYRQSLGQGLEFLIYFQGNSAPDKSGLPSDRFSAERTGGSVSTLTIQRTQQEDSAVYLCASSLDRTQPITFGSGTRLTVV.

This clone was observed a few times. The CDR3 DNA sequence: TGTGCCAGCCATGGACTAGGCTGGGAGACCCAGTACTTC. Protein product: CASHGLGWETQYF. The chain is built from TRBV18 and TRBJ2-5, with 7 bases lining up with TRBD2. The CDR3 has 13 amino acids. V gave up 8 bases and J gave up 5 bases; unmatched junction bases: 8. Per the germline V gene, CDR1 is KGHSH and CDR2 is LQKENI.

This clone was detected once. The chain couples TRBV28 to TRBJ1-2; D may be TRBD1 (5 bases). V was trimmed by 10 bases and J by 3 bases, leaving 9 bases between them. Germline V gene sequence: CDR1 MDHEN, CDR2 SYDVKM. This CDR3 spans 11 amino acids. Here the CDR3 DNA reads TGTGCCACGGGGCTTGACTATGGCTACACCTTC. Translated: CATGLDYGYTF.

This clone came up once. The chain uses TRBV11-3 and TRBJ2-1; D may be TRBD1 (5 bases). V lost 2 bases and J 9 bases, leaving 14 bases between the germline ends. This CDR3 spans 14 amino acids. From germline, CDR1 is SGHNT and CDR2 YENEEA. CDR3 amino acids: CASSLLRGGGEQFF. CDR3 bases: TGTGCCAGCAGCTTATTAAGGGGCGGCGGTGAGCAGTTCTTC.

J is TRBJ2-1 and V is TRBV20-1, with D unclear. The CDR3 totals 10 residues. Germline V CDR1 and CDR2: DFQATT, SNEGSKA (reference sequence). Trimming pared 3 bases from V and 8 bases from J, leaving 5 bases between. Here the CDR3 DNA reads TGCAGTGCTAGCTTCCATGAGCAGTTCTTC. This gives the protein CSASFHEQFF.

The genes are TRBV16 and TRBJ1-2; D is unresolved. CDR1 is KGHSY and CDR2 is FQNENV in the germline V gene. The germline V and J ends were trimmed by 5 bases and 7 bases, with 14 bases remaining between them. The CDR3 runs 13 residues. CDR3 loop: CASSVEGVPGYTF. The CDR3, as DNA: TGTGCCAGCAGCGTAGAGGGTGTACCTGGCTACACCTTC.

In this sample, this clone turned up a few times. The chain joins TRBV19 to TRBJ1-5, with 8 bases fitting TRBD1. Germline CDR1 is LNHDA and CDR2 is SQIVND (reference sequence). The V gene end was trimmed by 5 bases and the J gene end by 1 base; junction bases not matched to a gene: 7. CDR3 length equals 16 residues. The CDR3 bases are TGTGCCAGTAGTCCTCACGGGACAGGCAGCAATCAGCCCCAGCATTTT. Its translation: CASSPHGTGSNQPQHF.

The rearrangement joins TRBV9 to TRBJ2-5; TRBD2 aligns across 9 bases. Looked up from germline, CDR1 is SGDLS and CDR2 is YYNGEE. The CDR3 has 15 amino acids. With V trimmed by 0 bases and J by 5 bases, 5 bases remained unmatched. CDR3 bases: TGTGCCAGCAGCGTAGTAAGCGGGAGGAGCGAGACCCAGTACTTC. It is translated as CASSVVSGRSETQYF.

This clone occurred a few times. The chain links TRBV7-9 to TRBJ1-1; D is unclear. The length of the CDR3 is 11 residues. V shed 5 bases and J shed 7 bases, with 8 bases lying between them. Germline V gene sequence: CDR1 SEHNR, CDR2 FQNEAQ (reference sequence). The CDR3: CASSLWDEAFF. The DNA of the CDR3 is TGTGCCAGCAGCCTCTGGGATGAAGCTTTCTTT.

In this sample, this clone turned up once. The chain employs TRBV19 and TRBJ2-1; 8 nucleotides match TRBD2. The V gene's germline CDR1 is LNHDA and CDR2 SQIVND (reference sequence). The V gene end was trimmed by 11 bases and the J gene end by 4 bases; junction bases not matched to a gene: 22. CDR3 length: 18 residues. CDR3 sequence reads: CAGGNREKAGVEYNEQFF. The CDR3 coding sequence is TGTGCCGGGGGGAACAGGGAGAAAGCGGGAGTCGAGTACAATGAGCAGTTCTTC.

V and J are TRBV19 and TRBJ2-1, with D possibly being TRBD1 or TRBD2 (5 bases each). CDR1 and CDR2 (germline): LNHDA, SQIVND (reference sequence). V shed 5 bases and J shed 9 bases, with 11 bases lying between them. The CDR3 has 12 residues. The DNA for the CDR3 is TGTGCCAGTAGTTTTCAAGGGACTGAGCAGTTCTTC. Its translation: CASSFQGTEQFF.

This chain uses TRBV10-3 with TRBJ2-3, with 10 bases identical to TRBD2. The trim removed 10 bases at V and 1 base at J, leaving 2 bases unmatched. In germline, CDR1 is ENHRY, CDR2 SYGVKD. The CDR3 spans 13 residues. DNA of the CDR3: TGTGCCACAGGACTAGCGGGCACAGATACGCAGTATTTT. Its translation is CATGLAGTDTQYF.

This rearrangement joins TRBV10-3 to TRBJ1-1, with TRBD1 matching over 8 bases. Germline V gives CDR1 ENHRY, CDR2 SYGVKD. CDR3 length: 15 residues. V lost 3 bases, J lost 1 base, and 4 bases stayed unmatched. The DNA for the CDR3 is TGTGCCATCAGTGAATTGGGACAGGCGAACACTGAAGCTTTCTTT. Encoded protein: CAISELGQANTEAFF.

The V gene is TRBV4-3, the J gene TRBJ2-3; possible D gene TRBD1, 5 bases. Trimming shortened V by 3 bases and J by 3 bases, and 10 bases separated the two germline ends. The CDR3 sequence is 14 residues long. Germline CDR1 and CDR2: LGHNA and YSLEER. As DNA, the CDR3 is TGCGCCAGCAGCCAGGAACCAGGGACAGATACGCAGTATTTT. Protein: CASSQEPGTDTQYF.

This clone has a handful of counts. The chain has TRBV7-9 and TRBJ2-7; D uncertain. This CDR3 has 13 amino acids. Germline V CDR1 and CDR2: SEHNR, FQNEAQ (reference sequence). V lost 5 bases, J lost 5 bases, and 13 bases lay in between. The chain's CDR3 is CASSTRTPHEQYF. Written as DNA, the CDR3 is TGTGCCAGCAGCACCCGGACCCCCCACGAGCAGTACTTC.

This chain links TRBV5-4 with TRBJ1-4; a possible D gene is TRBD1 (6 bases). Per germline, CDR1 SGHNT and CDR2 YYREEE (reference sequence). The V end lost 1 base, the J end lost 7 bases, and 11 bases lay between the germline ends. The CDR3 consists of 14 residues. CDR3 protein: CASSLTGSGEKLFF. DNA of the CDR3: TGTGCCAGCAGCTTGACAGGGTCTGGTGAAAAACTGTTTTTT.

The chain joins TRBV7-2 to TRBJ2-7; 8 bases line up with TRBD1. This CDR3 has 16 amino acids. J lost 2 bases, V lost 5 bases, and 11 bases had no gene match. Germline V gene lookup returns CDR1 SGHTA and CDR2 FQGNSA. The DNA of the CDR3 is TGTGCCAGCAGCCCTAAGATTAGGACAGGGACCTACGAGCAGTACTTC. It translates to CASSPKIRTGTYEQYF. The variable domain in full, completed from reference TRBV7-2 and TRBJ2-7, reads GAGVSQSPSNKVTEKGKDVELRCDPISGHTALYWYRQSLGQGLEFLIYFQGNSAPDKSGLPSDRFSAERTGGSVSTLTIQRTQQEDSAVYLCASSPKIRTGTYEQYFGPGTRLTVT.

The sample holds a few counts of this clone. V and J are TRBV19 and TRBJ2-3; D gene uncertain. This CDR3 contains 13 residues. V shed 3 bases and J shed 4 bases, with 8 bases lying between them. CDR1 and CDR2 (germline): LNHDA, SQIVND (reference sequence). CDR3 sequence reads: CASSIGQPDTQYF. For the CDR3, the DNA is TGTGCCAGTAGTATCGGGCAGCCAGATACGCAGTATTTT.

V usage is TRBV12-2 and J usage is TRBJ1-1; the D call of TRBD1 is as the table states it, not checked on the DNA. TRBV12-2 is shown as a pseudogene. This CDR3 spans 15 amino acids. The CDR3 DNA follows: TGTGCAAGTCGCTTACCCGTGGGACAGAACACTGAAGCTTTCTTT. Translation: CASRLPVGQNTEAFF.